The rows below give T cell receptor beta chains drawn from one sample of a study of radiotherapy plus CTLA-4 blockade in lung cancer. Method: immunoSEQ multiplex PCR; TCRdb's copy keeps in-frame clones and lacks some. This table holds tens of thousands of clones, roughly 88% found once. The sample was peripheral blood, taken from a patient treated with radiotherapy plus ipilimumab. These receptors originate from a human donor with non-small cell lung cancer whose response to radiotherapy plus ipilimumab could not be evaluated. CDR3s leave out the opening cysteine and the closing phenylalanine or tryptophan.

TRBV4-3	TRBJ2-1	ASSPGTSGNYNEQF
TRBV28	TRBJ2-3	ASSYQGASTDTQY
TRBV30	TRBJ1-1	AWSVHEAEAF
TRBV6-5	TRBJ2-7	ASSYSGAGEY
TRBV14	TRBJ1-2	ASSHRTGGSLYGYT
TRBV9	TRBJ1-1	ASSVTGMNTEAF
TRBV5-1	TRBJ1-1	ASTIGGLNTEAF
TRBV4-3	TRBJ1-2	ASSQDFLGEGYGYT
TRBV5-6	TRBJ1-2	ASSSGTVVLGYT
TRBV19	TRBJ1-5	ASSPLTGTASNQPQH
TRBV10-2	TRBJ2-7	ASSEEGLQSEQY
TRBV7-6	TRBJ2-1	ASSLGQGAFNEQF
TRBV6-5	TRBJ1-5	ASSYSTGLQPQH
TRBV25-1	TRBJ1-2	ASRGTGANYGYT
TRBV25-1	TRBJ2-7	ASSESHYEQY
TRBV7-2	TRBJ1-1	ASSPQGAEAF